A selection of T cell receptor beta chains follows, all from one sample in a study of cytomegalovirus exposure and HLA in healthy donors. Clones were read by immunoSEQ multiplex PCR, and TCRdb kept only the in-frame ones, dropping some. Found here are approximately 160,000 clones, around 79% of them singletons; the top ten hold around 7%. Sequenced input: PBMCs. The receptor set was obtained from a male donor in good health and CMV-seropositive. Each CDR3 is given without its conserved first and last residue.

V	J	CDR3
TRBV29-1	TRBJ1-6	SVRDSDSYNSPLH
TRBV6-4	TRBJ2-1	ASSDSTGGYNEQF
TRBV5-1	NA	ASSPREAGADEQY
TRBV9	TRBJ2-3	ASSSVGASTDTQY
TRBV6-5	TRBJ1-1	ASSRTGRAGTEAF
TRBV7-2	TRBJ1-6	ASSFGEIDSPLH
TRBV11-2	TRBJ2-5	ASSLVLAGRETQY
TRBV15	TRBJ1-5	ATSRDRVGNQPQH
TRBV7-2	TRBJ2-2	ASSLALRATGELF
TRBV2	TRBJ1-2	ASSARQVYGYT
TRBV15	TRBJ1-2	ATSRDEVEGQLYGYT
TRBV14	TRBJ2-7	ASNRGLSYEQY
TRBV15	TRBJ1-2	ATSGRQGSAYT
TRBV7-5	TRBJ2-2	ARSLDLAGVPADTGELF
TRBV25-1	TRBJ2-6	ASSRREGASGANVLT
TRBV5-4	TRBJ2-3	ASSLDLGDTQY
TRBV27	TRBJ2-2	ASSFWEGGHGELF
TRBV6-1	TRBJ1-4	ASTDGVHNEKLF
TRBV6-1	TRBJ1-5	ASRGQSSINQPQH
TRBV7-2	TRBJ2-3	ASSLGALRTDTQY
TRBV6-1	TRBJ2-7	ASSAQGTGSYEQY
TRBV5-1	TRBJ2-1	ASSLQGGFYNEQF
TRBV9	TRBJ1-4	ASSVGGHLGTNEKLF